This entry describes one T cell receptor (beta chain). What it binds is unknown. Between the trimmed V and J ends, which lost 3 bases and 3 bases, there was a span of 11 bases. The germline V gene has CDR1 KGHSH and CDR2 LQKENI. This CDR3 region has 14 residues. This record belongs to a study of cytomegalovirus exposure and HLA in healthy donors. Across the whole study: Earlier work reported about 110 million unique TCR beta sequences from 150 million to 200 million T cells. Study conclusions and caveats: A missense DCLRE1C variant was associated with V- and J-gene trimming of TCR beta chains in a later analysis, and an independent cohort replicated the association.

Donors had nominal health at sampling but likely had unrecorded immune exposures. Primers for the PCR totalled 60 Vbeta and 13 Jbeta. This table comes from immunoSEQ multiplex PCR, and its TCRdb copy is limited to in-frame clones, with some not included. The profile shows roughly 250,000 clones, around 80% of them singletons. The material sequenced was PBMCs. The receptor was derived from a girl aged 2 to 10 in good health and CMV-seronegative. The J gene is TRBJ1-1, the V gene TRBV18, with TRBD1 as a possible D gene (5 bases). The CDR3 DNA reads TGTGCCAGCTCACCCCTACAGGTCCACACTGAAGCTTTCTTT. Amino acids: CASSPLQVHTEAFF.